This T cell receptor (beta chain) was recovered during a study of T cell responses to AZD1222 COVID-19 vaccine. Study-wide context: The study pooled second doses at about 4 or about 12 weeks. Regarding the study as a whole: Along spike, vaccine-associated CD4 TCRs were found throughout, with dominance at 160-218 and 743-854. The sample set comprised mostly white British donors with more females, and clonal diversity was possibly underestimated. Nearly half of spike-specific TCRs reportedly go after variant regions that carry no mutations.

Note on this clone: What it recognizes is unknown.

TCRdb's table, derived via immunoSEQ multiplex PCR, lists solely in-frame clones and lacks some. This sample has roughly 140,000 clones, with around 91% found just once. The receptor was isolated from an adult in good health. The source material was peripheral blood, sampled on day 0 of AZD1222 vaccination.

This chain's CDR3 is CASSQKGFSYNEQFF. The CDR3 coding sequence is TGCGCCAGCAGTCAAAAGGGGTTCTCCTACAATGAGCAGTTCTTC. The chain carries TRBV23-1 and TRBJ2-1; possibly TRBD1 for D (5 bases). TRBV23-1 is an ORF; its function is uncertain. V was cut by 2 bases and J by 0 bases, with 8 bases left in between. The CDR3 totals 15 residues.